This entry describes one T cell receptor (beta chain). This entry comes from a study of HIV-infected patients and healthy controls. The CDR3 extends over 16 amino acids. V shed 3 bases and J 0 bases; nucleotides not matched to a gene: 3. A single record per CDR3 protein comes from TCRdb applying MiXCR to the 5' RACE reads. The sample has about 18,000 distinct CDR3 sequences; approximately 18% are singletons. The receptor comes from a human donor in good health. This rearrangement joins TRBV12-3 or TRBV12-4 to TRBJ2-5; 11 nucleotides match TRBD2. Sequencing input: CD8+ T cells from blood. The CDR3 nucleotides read TGTGCCAGCAGTTTTTTAGCGGGGGGGTACCAAGAGACCCAGTACTTC. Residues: CASSFLAGGYQETQYF.